This TCR beta chain derives from a study of monozygotic twins with inflammatory bowel disease. Looked up from germline, CDR1 is MGHRA and CDR2 is YSYEKL. The length of the CDR3 is 18 residues. Findings and caveats of the study: Lower sharing of clonotypes with other individuals was seen in IBD patients than in healthy twins. This was most marked in patients showing signs of disease activity. On the inverse Simpson index, IBD patients scored lower for TCRbeta diversity than healthy co-twins.

From its re-call of the 5' RACE reads, TCRdb lists each CDR3 protein once, without DNA. The sample table sets out more than 350,000 distinct CDR3 sequences. Remarks on this clonotype: What it binds is not known.

The sequence was obtained from a human donor with ulcerative colitis or Crohn's disease, or a healthy co-twin of an affected twin (not recorded which). Sequenced material: blood. The chain combines TRBV4-1 with TRBJ2-3; TCRdb's D call, TRBD1, is unchecked because there is no DNA. The CDR3: CASSSRESTGDGTDTQYF.